The clone carrying this T cell receptor (beta chain) was seen ten or more times. Patients with uncontrolled infections, other autoimmune diseases, pregnancy or lactation were excluded. Orbital computed tomography and thyroid ultrasound, together with serum TRAb and thyroxine and clinical symptoms, were used for diagnoses. PBMCs were obtained from 10 ml fresh peripheral blood. CDR3 size: 15 residues. V was shortened by 10 bases and J by 7 bases, with 22 bases between the two germline ends. TCR beta CDR3 sequences were amplified from RNA transcripts. The HTBI primer set was used in a first-round RT-PCR of the TCR CDR3. In TCRdb, the multiplex PCR reads were re-called with MiXCR into one record per CDR3 protein. The data show almost 600,000 distinct CDR3 sequences, roughly 14% seen once. This entry belongs to a study of T cells in Graves' hyperthyroidism and ophthalmopathy. As for the study in general: The authors collected peripheral blood at initial diagnosis, before any treatment.

The receptor's source is a woman aged 25 to 45 with Graves' hyperthyroidism that later progressed to Graves' ophthalmopathy. The sample consisted of blood. This chain connects TRBV12-3 or TRBV12-4 to TRBJ1-4; possible D gene TRBD1, 5 bases. The CDR3 DNA sequence: TGTGCCACCCGGGAACTAGGGGAGGGTGGTGAAAAACTGTTTTTT. This encodes CATRELGEGGEKLFF.